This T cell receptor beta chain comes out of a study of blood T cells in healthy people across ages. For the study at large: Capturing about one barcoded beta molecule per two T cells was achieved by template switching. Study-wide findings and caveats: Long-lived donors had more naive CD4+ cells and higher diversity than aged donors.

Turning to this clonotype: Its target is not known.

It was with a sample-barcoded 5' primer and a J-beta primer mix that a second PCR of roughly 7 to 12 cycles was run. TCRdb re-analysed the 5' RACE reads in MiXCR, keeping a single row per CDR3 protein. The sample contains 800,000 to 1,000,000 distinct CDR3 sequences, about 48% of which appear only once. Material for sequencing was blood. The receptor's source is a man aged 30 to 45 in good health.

The CDR3 sequence: CAGNSASGANVLTF. As DNA, the CDR3 is TGTGCCGGCAACTCAGCCTCTGGGGCCAACGTCCTGACTTTC. V usage is TRBV27 and J usage is TRBJ2-6; D remains unclear. Trimming left V 11 bases short and J 0 bases short, with 11 bases between. The CDR3 extends over 14 amino acids. Per the germline V gene, CDR1 is MNHEY and CDR2 is SMNVEV (reference sequence).